This is a list of T cell receptor beta chains from one sample in a study of T cells in Graves' hyperthyroidism and ophthalmopathy. TCRdb re-derived calls from the multiplex PCR reads in MiXCR, one entry per CDR3 protein. The data show over 650,000 distinct CDR3 sequences, roughly 15% seen once. Sequencing was performed on blood. The source is a man aged 18-30 years with Graves' hyperthyroidism. The CDR3 runs from the conserved cysteine through the conserved F or W. D genes are given only for firm matches. Clone size is given for some rows only: seen once, a few or many times, or a class if the clone is expanded.

D: TRBD2; V: TRBV12-3/TRBV12-4; size: .; J: TRBJ2-7; CDR3: CASSFEPGLAVYEQYF; DNA: TGTGCCAGCAGTTTCGAACCGGGACTAGCGGTCTACGAGCAGTACTTC
D: .; V: TRBV24-1; size: many; J: TRBJ2-6; CDR3: CATSDFSGSGANVLTF; DNA: TGTGCCACCAGTGATTTTTCGGGCTCTGGGGCCAACGTCCTGACTTTC
D: .; V: TRBV7-8; size: .; J: TRBJ2-1; CDR3: CASSRNVNEQFF; DNA: TGTGCCAGCAGCCGCAACGTAAATGAGCAGTTCTTC
D: .; V: TRBV20-1; size: .; J: TRBJ2-2; CDR3: CSAKKNPGHTGELFF; DNA: TGCAGTGCTAAGAAGAACCCAGGGCACACCGGGGAGCTGTTTTTT
D: TRBD1; V: TRBV18; size: many; J: TRBJ2-7; CDR3: CASSAGGLYEQYF; DNA: TGTGCCAGCTCAGCAGGGGGCCTGTACGAGCAGTACTTC
D: .; V: TRBV6-4; size: once; J: TRBJ2-1; CDR3: CASSDSTEVNEQFF; DNA: TGTGCCAGCAGTGACTCGACAGAGGTGAATGAGCAGTTCTTC
D: .; V: TRBV30; size: many; J: TRBJ2-3; CDR3: CAWSEGVAVSTDTQYF; DNA: TGTGCCTGGAGTGAGGGAGTAGCGGTTAGCACAGATACGCAGTATTTT
D: .; V: TRBV12-3/TRBV12-4; size: .; J: TRBJ2-1; CDR3: CASSSQGWNYNEQFF; DNA: TGTGCCAGCAGTTCACAGGGTTGGAACTACAATGAGCAGTTCTTC
D: TRBD2; V: TRBV6-5; size: .; J: TRBJ2-7; CDR3: CASSYSIGRSYEQYF; DNA: TGTGCCAGCAGTTACTCTATCGGGAGGTCCTACGAGCAGTACTTC
D: TRBD2; V: TRBV18; size: .; J: TRBJ2-7; CDR3: CASSPGREGEQYF; DNA: TGTGCCAGCTCACCAGGCAGGGAGGGAGAGCAGTACTTC
D: .; V: TRBV12-3/TRBV12-4; size: .; J: TRBJ2-7; CDR3: CASSWTYAYEQCF; DNA: TGTGCCAGCAGTTGGACCTACGCCTACGAGCAGTGCTTC
D: TRBD2; V: TRBV20-1; size: few; J: TRBJ2-7; CDR3: CSALAGGDEQYF; DNA: TGCAGTGCTTTAGCGGGAGGGGACGAGCAGTACTTC